This is a list of T cell receptor beta chains from one sample in a study of shared clonotypes between healthy human individuals. The repertoire was sequenced with immunoSEQ multiplex PCR; TCRdb's copy has only in-frame clones and lacks some. The sample includes hundreds of thousands of clones, about 91% seen only once; the top ten take roughly 24%. The specimen sequenced was naive CD8+ T cells sorted from blood. Receptor source: a man aged 30 to 45 in good health. Both conserved end residues are part of each CDR3. The order of the fields is J gene, clone size, V gene, CDR3 length, D gene, CDR3 DNA, CDR3 protein. The D gene is left open where the match is weak. Clone size is stated in some rows and not others, as once, few, many or a class when expanded.

TRBJ1-1 | - | TRBV5-5 | 15 | TRBD1 | TGTGCCAGCAGCTTCCGGGACAGGGGGCGAGATGAAGCTTTCTTT | CASSFRDRGRDEAFF
TRBJ2-5 | - | TRBV5-1 | 14 | TRBD1 | TGCGCCAGCAGCCCACGGGACAGGCGAGAGACCCAGTACTTC | CASSPRDRRETQYF
TRBJ2-1 | - | TRBV7-6 | 13 | TRBD1 | TGTGCCAGCAGCACCGGACAGGGGATTGAGCAGTTCTTC | CASSTGQGIEQFF
TRBJ2-7 | - | TRBV18 | 13 | - | TGTGCCAGCTCACCTGGTAGGGGATACGAGCAGTACTTC | CASSPGRGYEQYF
TRBJ2-3 | - | TRBV7-2 | 15 | - | TGTGCCAGCAGCCCGAGATATGATGAGCAAGATACGCAGTATTTT | CASSPRYDEQDTQYF
TRBJ2-7 | - | TRBV7-9 | 14 | - | TGTGCCAGCAGCCAACAGGGTCCTACCTACGAGCAGTACTTC | CASSQQGPTYEQYF
TRBJ2-5 | - | TRBV5-5 | 12 | - | TGTGCCAGCAGCTTGACTCGGGAGACCCAGTACTTC | CASSLTRETQYF
TRBJ1-1 | - | TRBV19 | 14 | - | TGTGCCAGTAGGCAGATTCCCGAGAACACTGAAGCTTTCTTT | CASRQIPENTEAFF
TRBJ1-2 | - | TRBV28 | 9 | - | TGTGCCAGCAGCACACCCCACAGCTTC | CASSTPHSF
TRBJ2-1 | - | TRBV6-6 | 11 | - | TGTGCCAGCAGTTACTCGGGTGAGCAGTTCTTC | CASSYSGEQFF
TRBJ1-2 | - | TRBV5-1 | 16 | TRBD1 | TGCGCCAGCAGCTTGGAGGATACAGGGGAGGCGTATGGCTACACCTTC | CASSLEDTGEAYGYTF
TRBJ2-1 | once | TRBV27 | 14 | TRBD2 | TGTGCCAGCAGTCGGACTAGCGGACCCAATGAGCAGTTCTTC | CASSRTSGPNEQFF
TRBJ2-2 | - | TRBV28 | 16 | - | TGTGCCAGCAGTCCTGACGGAGGGTCGAACACCGGGGAGCTGTTTTTT | CASSPDGGSNTGELFF
TRBJ1-4 | - | TRBV7-9 | 13 | TRBD1 | TGTGCCTTGGGGACAGGGAGGAATGAAAAACTGTTTTTT | CALGTGRNEKLFF
TRBJ2-1 | - | TRBV19 | 12 | - | TGTGCCAGTAGTCCGGGACCCCCTAAGCAGTTCTTC | CASSPGPPKQFF
TRBJ2-7 | - | TRBV27 | 13 | - | TGTGCCAGCGGCTGGACCCCGGGGGCAGGGGATTACTTC | CASGWTPGAGDYF
TRBJ1-1 | - | TRBV15 | 14 | - | TGTGCCACCAGCACTAGCAGAATGAACACTGAAGCTTTCTTT | CATSTSRMNTEAFF
TRBJ2-7 | - | TRBV28 | 15 | TRBD2 | TGTGCCAGCGGCTCCCGGACTAGAGGGTTGTACGAGCAGTACTTC | CASGSRTRGLYEQYF
TRBJ2-7 | - | TRBV4-1 | 14 | TRBD1 | TGCGCCAGCAGCCAGAACAGGGGATCCTACGAGCAGTACTTC | CASSQNRGSYEQYF
TRBJ1-1 | - | TRBV27 | 13 | - | TGTGCCAGCAGCCTGGTCTGGAACACTGAAGCTTTCTTT | CASSLVWNTEAFF
TRBJ2-7 | once | TRBV7-3 | 15 | - | TGTGCCAGCAGCCCCGGAGGCGGGGCCGCCTACGAGCAGTACTTC | CASSPGGGAAYEQYF
TRBJ1-1 | - | TRBV4-1 | 15 | - | TGCGCCAGCAGCCAAGATAATGGGGTCGACACTGAAGCTTTCTTT | CASSQDNGVDTEAFF
TRBJ1-3 | - | TRBV7-6 | 15 | - | TGTGCCAGCAGCTTAAGGTCAGGCGCTGGAAACACCATATATTTT | CASSLRSGAGNTIYF
TRBJ2-7 | - | TRBV7-9 | 15 | TRBD1 | TGTGCCAGCACCCCCCGGGACAGGGTAACAGACGAGCAGTACTTC | CASTPRDRVTDEQYF
TRBJ1-3 | - | TRBV5-4 | 14 | - | TGTGCCAGCAGCTTTTCAGGCTTTGGAAACACCATATATTTT | CASSFSGFGNTIYF
TRBJ1-2 | - | TRBV6-5 | 14 | - | TGTGCCAGCAGCCTGGCGGGTGGGAGTCCTGGCTACACCTTC | CASSLAGGSPGYTF
TRBJ2-3 | - | TRBV6-1 | 15 | - | TGTGCCAGCAGCAACGGACAACTTAGCACAGATACGCAGTATTTT | CASSNGQLSTDTQYF
TRBJ2-7 | - | TRBV7-9 | 14 | - | TGTGCCAGCAGCTTCCCGGCAGGGGTGGACGAGCAGTACTTC | CASSFPAGVDEQYF
TRBJ2-5 | - | TRBV2 | 13 | - | TGTGCCAGCAGAAGCGGGTCCCAAGAGACCCAGTACTTC | CASRSGSQETQYF
TRBJ2-6 | - | TRBV5-1 | 15 | - | TGCGCCCCGGCTGGGGAAGGCTCTGGGGCCAACGTCCTGACTTTC | CAPAGEGSGANVLTF
TRBJ2-5 | - | TRBV28 | 12 | - | TGTGCCACTACGGACAGACGAGAGACCCAGTACTTC | CATTDRRETQYF
TRBJ2-1 | - | TRBV6-6 | 15 | TRBD2 | TGTGCCAGCAGCCCTCCTAGCGGGAGGTTCCATGAGCAGTTCTTC | CASSPPSGRFHEQFF
TRBJ1-4 | - | TRBV25-1 | 15 | TRBD1 | TGTGCCAGCAGTGGCGGGACAGCAACTAATGAAAAACTGTTTTTT | CASSGGTATNEKLFF
TRBJ2-7 | - | TRBV15 | 15 | - | TGTGCCACCAGCAGAGATCTGGGGAATCCGTACGAGCAGTACTTC | CATSRDLGNPYEQYF
TRBJ1-4 | - | TRBV7-2 | 16 | TRBD1 | TGTGCCAGCAGCTTGGAAGGACAGGCATGGAGTGAAAAACTGTTTTTT | CASSLEGQAWSEKLFF
TRBJ2-7 | once | TRBV19 | 12 | - | TGTGCCAGTAGTATAGATTCCGGCGAGCAGTACTTC | CASSIDSGEQYF
TRBJ2-5 | - | TRBV15 | 15 | TRBD1 | TGTGCCACCAGCACAGAATACAGGGGCGAAGAGACCCAGTACTTC | CATSTEYRGEETQYF
TRBJ2-7 | once | TRBV4-1 | 11 | - | TGCGCCAGCAGCAGCGAATACGAGCAGTACTTC | CASSSEYEQYF
TRBJ2-1 | - | TRBV7-8 | 17 | - | TGTGCCAGCAGCTTAGGCAGCGGGCATAGCTCCTACAATGAGCAGTTCTTC | CASSLGSGHSSYNEQFF
TRBJ2-3 | - | TRBV4-1 | 18 | TRBD2 | TGCGCCAGCAGCCCCGCCCCCGGGACTAGCCCCGGCACAGATACGCAGTATTTT | CASSPAPGTSPGTDTQYF
TRBJ2-4 | - | TRBV19 | 16 | - | TGTGCCAGTACCCCGGTGGAGGGCCAAGCCAAAAACATTCAGTACTTC | CASTPVEGQAKNIQYF
TRBJ2-7 | once | TRBV10-3 | 16 | TRBD1 | TGTGCCACGAGCGGGACAGGGGGCGCGAGTCCCTTGGAGCAGTACTTC | CATSGTGGASPLEQYF
TRBJ2-1 | - | TRBV30 | 13 | - | TGTGCCTGGAGCTCTGGTACCTACAATGAGCAGTTCTTC | CAWSSGTYNEQFF
TRBJ2-7 | - | TRBV27 | 13 | - | TGTGCCAGCAGTATCGGTGGAGGCCGCGAGCAGTACTTC | CASSIGGGREQYF